The following is a T cell receptor (beta chain) sequence with its context. The read comes to an end 3 residues before the CDR3 does, leaving the germline J gene to fill in the end. This sample was included in a study of T cells in women clearing cervical HPV infection. Overall study context: HLA type stays a possible confounder, typing being limited.

Some clones are missing from TCRdb's copy, which holds only in-frame ones; the method was immunoSEQ multiplex PCR. This table holds about 46,000 clones. In germline, CDR1 is LNHDA, CDR2 SQIVND (reference sequence). This CDR3 spans 14 amino acids. Between the trimmed V and J ends, which lost 4 bases and 4 bases, there was a span of 13 bases. The rearrangement links TRBV19 to TRBJ1-2; TRBD1 might be the D (6 bases). The sample taken for sequencing was blood buffy coat. The sequence was collected from a woman between 18 and 70 years old with a cervical HPV16 infection that either progressed to CIN3+ or cleared (not recorded which). CDR3 bases read: TGTGCCAGTAGTAGCTACGGACAGAGCTATGGC. Its protein product is CASSSYGQSYG. The full CDR3 protein reads CASSSYGQSYGYTF.